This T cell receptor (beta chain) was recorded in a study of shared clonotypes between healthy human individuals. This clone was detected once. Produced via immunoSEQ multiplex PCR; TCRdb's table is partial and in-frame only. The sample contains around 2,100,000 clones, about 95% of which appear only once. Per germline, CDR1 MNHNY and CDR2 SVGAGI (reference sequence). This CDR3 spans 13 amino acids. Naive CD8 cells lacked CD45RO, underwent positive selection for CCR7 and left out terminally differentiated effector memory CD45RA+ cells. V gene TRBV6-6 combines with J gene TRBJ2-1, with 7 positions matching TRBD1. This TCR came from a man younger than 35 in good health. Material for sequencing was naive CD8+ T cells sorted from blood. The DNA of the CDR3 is TGTGCTGCGAGGGGGCCGACTGAAAGGGAGCAGTTCTTC. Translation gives CAARGPTEREQFF.